This paragraph covers one T cell receptor beta chain sequence. This clone was picked up a small number of times. It has no known antigen specificity. No base quality information exists; no much larger clone differs at one position. Sequences SNHLY (CDR1) and FYNNEI (CDR2) are obtained from the germline V gene. V is reduced by 8 bases and J by 0 bases, leaving a spacing of 17 bases between them. From the cysteine through the phenylalanine, the CDR3 covers 15 amino acids. The retained sequence is limited to the CDR3, 45 bases, with the frame set at the first base. The library was prepared using the immunoSEQ multiplex PCR assay. A mixture of 60 forward primers for TCR Vbeta segments and 13 reverse primers for TCR Jbeta segments was used in the multiplex PCR. The CDR3 region of rearranged TCR beta genes was amplified from genomic DNA with a multiplex PCR assay. The amplified TCR beta libraries were sequenced on the Illumina HiSeq System as 87-base-pair reads. As for the authors' bioinformatics: A later analysis tallied 80 million to 95 million unique TCR beta chains across the 666 repertoires, and about 12 million of those chains were shared by two or more donors. Raw reads were error-corrected and collapsed into unique sequences by a nearest-neighbor algorithm in which closely related sequences were merged to remove PCR and sequencing errors. To assign V, D and J gene segments, CDR3 sequences were aligned to IMGT reference sequences. For a sequence to be retained, a match of at least six nucleotides to both a V gene segment and a J gene segment was required. Rearrangements were classified as productive when the CDR3 lacked stop codons and remained in frame with V and J, and all other rearrangements were classified as non-productive. CDR3 was defined by IMGT convention, running from the second conserved V-encoded cysteine to the conserved J-encoded phenylalanine. Sequences without an unambiguous match to a single V gene segment were excluded from the earlier analysis of several hundred of the donors. An earlier analysis of 450 to 650 of the donors called V segments functional above 56.7% productive rearrangements and segregating when the between-donor standard deviation exceeded 5%. A statistical classification framework was built for diagnosing cytomegalovirus status from the catalog of TCR beta chain sequences. In a later analysis, TCR nucleotide sequences were compared against IMGT/GENE-DB human TR gene sequences so that V and J genes could be assigned. Using the TCRdist pipeline, a later analysis assigned CDR3 sequences along with most-parsimonious VDJ recombination scenarios. In a later analysis, each TCR beta chain was defined by its CDR3 amino acid sequence together with its V-gene family, and reads without a unique V-gene family were excluded. In a later analysis, fewer than 650 highly shared, low-generation-probability nucleotide sequences were removed to address suspected cross-contamination and a sequencing artifact. A later analysis calculated a clonal expansion index for each public chain from normalized within-repertoire ranks of inferred template counts. In a later analysis, generation probabilities were computed using a VDJ recombination model fitted to out-of-frame rearrangements, and the results were checked against IGoR. A later analysis scored TCR-TCR, TCR-HLA and TCR-CMV co-occurrence with hypergeometric tests, applying a repertoire-size bias correction to TCR pairs. False discovery rates were estimated in a later analysis by permuting HLA or CMV assignments 20 times. In a later analysis, co-occurring TCRs were grouped using DBSCAN, with TCRdist sequence similarity added in when clustering inside HLA-allele-positive subsets. Repertoires with fewer than 30,000 or more than 120,000 public chains, plus five repertoires with anomalous nucleotide sharing, were excluded from co-occurrence clustering. Sourced from immuneACCESS, this table was stored by TCRdb with only in-frame sequences that have V and J called. A share of the clones is absent; for the studies checked, an unresolved V gene accounts for under half, and the remainder has no known explanation. The V and J calls and clone size come from that table; D and trimming were worked out from the DNA. This sample has 150,000 to 200,000 clones in its table, and more than 75% of those were observed once. The ten largest clones capture around 1.4% of the sample.

The data originate from a study of cytomegalovirus exposure and HLA in healthy donors (dated by TCRdb to the late 2010s). Background on the whole study: An earlier analysis of roughly 570 of the donors reported 250 to 350 Gb of sequence data and 117 million unique TCR beta sequences obtained from roughly 180 million T cells. An early release that covered some 640 HLA-typed donors contained around 330 gigabases of sequencing data and about 84 million unique TCR sequences. Among the roughly 400 genotyped donors, under 90% belonged to the genetic ancestry cluster associated with self-reported Caucasian donors. The study was designed to test whether signatures of past pathogen exposure could be identified by cataloging public T cell receptors. Using immunosequencing, the study profiled T cell repertoires from 640 or so subjects and related those repertoires to cytomegalovirus serostatus. A separate validation cohort of 100 to 150 different subjects was used in addition to the roughly 640-subject first cohort. The study combined high-throughput TCR immunosequencing, statistical association of individual TCRs with disease status, and machine learning to predict cytomegalovirus infection status. A later analysis re-analyzed previously published TCR beta repertoires from 666 donors and added high-resolution HLA genotyping to study TCR occurrence patterns. The later analysis used no new phenotypic data to find candidate immune exposures, relying instead on TCR beta sequences and their occurrence across donors. An earlier analysis of around 580 of the donors used high-throughput TCR beta sequencing to judge whether each TCR beta V gene segment behaved as functional or pseudogenic. Donor age, sex, ethnicity and CMV serostatus were collected together with the repertoire data. A later genetic analysis took genome-wide SNP genotypes for about 65% of the 666 donors and used that subset as a discovery cohort. All discovery cohort repertoires had been generated on a single sequencing platform. HLA typing included class I and class II loci at four-digit resolution. Typing coverage varied by locus: roughly 629-640 donors for A, B, C, DRB1 and DQB1; under 550 for DQA1; about 570 for DPA1; 450 to 480 for DPB1. Roughly 5 DR-DQ haplotypes were handled as single units for association and clustering, since linkage in the cohort was strong. On average, around 200,000 unique TCR beta nucleotide sequences were sequenced per donor among 398 genotyped donors of the cohort, with roughly a sixth of those sequences being non-productive.

The cohort consisted of some 670 healthy bone marrow donors. At the time of sampling, every cohort member was nominally healthy, though immune exposures that went unrecorded were likely present. The donor was CMV seronegative and was included in the group of a few hundred seronegative cohort members. A peripheral blood sample was collected from each donor, and TCR beta sequencing was performed on peripheral blood mononuclear cells. Genomic DNA extraction from the blood cell samples was performed with the Qiagen DNeasy Blood Extraction Kit. Study-level results and caveats: A total of 164 TCR beta chains were listed by the study as associated with cytomegalovirus. Compared with equally common non-associated chains, HLA-associated TCR beta chains in a later analysis were more clonally expanded and had lower generation probabilities. Some IMGT-functional V segments, including TRBV6-2 and TRBV6-3, could not be told apart with the 87-base-pair reads, so those segments were excluded. In an earlier analysis of 587 of the donors, most TCR beta V segments appeared in productive rearrangements about 87% or about 30% of the time, broadly matching IMGT annotations. The classifier was reported to diagnose cytomegalovirus status with high specificity and sensitivity in both the original and validation cohorts. Immune exposure information for the cohort was limited to CMV serostatus. In a later genetic analysis, fewer N-insertions in productive TCRs were reported among donors in an Asian-associated ancestry cluster than the approximately 710-donor mean. At a false discovery rate of 0.05, a later analysis linked 16,951 TCR beta sequences to specific HLA alleles. According to the authors, the approach could potentially be generalized to other disease states and immunological phenotypes. In this cohort, only TCR beta chains were sequenced, and detectable features were limited by the absence of alpha or paired-chain data. According to a later analysis, most CMV-associated TCR beta chains appeared to be HLA-restricted, and the HLA associations seemed to be driven largely by CMV exposure. The sequencing pipeline was judged likely to have produced a cluster of highly shared sequence variants as a technical artifact. A later analysis found that TCR association rates varied across HLA loci, with DRB1 alleles showing the most associated TCRs and HLA-C alleles the fewest. Assigning TCR associations to individual alleles was difficult when HLA alleles, especially DR and DQ, strongly co-occurred. Because some donors lacked HLA typing at each locus, the association tests relied only on the typed subset. The presence/absence analyses assumed that sequencing depth was roughly uniform across donors, and that assumption may not be true. A few of the identified cytomegalovirus-associated TCR beta chains were confirmed in vitro to be specific for cytomegalovirus antigens. Linkage disequilibrium might explain the correlated functional status among segregating V segments, but an unknown experimental factor could not be excluded. A further reported finding was that TCR beta sequences accurately predicted the HLA-A and HLA-B alleles for most subjects in the first cohort. V-gene and J-gene trimming of TCR beta chains was associated with a missense DCLRE1C variant in a later genetic analysis, and the association was replicated in an independent cohort. The earlier analysis of approximately 540 of the donors excluded seventeen rarely observed V segments, including chromosome 9 orphons, because counts were too low. According to a later analysis, parvovirus B19, influenza, CMV and Epstein-Barr virus appeared linked to several top co-occurrence clusters. While some public TCRs were present in many individuals, most TCR sequences turned up only very rarely across donors.

The receptor was isolated from a woman in her forties or fifties in good health and CMV-seronegative. The rearrangement joined TRBV2 to TRBJ2-7, with TRBD1 perhaps the D gene, on 6 matching bases. Sequencing was done on a sample of PBMCs. The bases are TGTGCCAGCCAAGCCCAGGGGATAGGCTCCTACGAGCAGTACTTC. Its protein is CASQAQGIGSYEQYF.